The rows below give T cell receptor beta chains drawn from one sample of a study of blood T cells in healthy people across ages. MiXCR was run by TCRdb on the 5' RACE reads, yielding one entry per CDR3 protein. The profile shows nearly 1 million distinct CDR3 sequences, 51% of them singletons. Sequenced: blood. Every receptor here comes from a woman aged 55-75 years in good health. The conserved cysteine and the conserved F or W are not part of the CDR3 here. The D gene is left open where the match is weak.

v_gene: TRBV14; d_gene: .; len: 9; CDR3aa: ASSNKDEQF
v_gene: TRBV4-1; d_gene: .; len: 13; CDR3aa: ASSQVTGVVYEQY
v_gene: TRBV18; d_gene: .; len: 12; CDR3aa: ASSPADRQVEQY
v_gene: TRBV20-1; d_gene: .; len: 12; CDR3aa: SAGTGRGWNEQY
v_gene: TRBV30; d_gene: TRBD1; len: 11; CDR3aa: AWSTGQEHEQY
v_gene: TRBV4-3; d_gene: TRBD1; len: 13; CDR3aa: ASSQIGTGSNEQF
v_gene: TRBV20-1; d_gene: TRBD2; len: 13; CDR3aa: SASEAGIGPDTQY
v_gene: TRBV6-1; d_gene: TRBD1; len: 15; CDR3aa: ASSLRTGDAGANVLT
v_gene: TRBV6-1; d_gene: .; len: 11; CDR3aa: ASSETGINVLT
v_gene: TRBV9; d_gene: TRBD2; len: 14; CDR3aa: ASGVGTSGNTDTQY
v_gene: TRBV4-1; d_gene: .; len: 16; CDR3aa: ASSQELARTSSYNEQY
v_gene: TRBV29-1; d_gene: .; len: 9; CDR3aa: SVDVTDTQY
v_gene: TRBV6-6; d_gene: TRBD2; len: 13; CDR3aa: ASDPSGLSYNEQY
v_gene: TRBV4-3; d_gene: TRBD1; len: 12; CDR3aa: ASSTSRGKYEQY
v_gene: TRBV2; d_gene: .; len: 12; CDR3aa: ASKSTLLQETQY
v_gene: TRBV12-3/TRBV12-4; d_gene: TRBD1; len: 12; CDR3aa: ASSHTGGLYGYT
v_gene: TRBV7-2; d_gene: .; len: 14; CDR3aa: ASSLGGPGTPTEAF
v_gene: TRBV30; d_gene: .; len: 12; CDR3aa: AGKTQGENTEAF
v_gene: TRBV18; d_gene: .; len: 13; CDR3aa: ASSATSLSYNEQF
v_gene: TRBV12-3/TRBV12-4; d_gene: .; len: 10; CDR3aa: ASREDSYGYT
v_gene: TRBV5-1; d_gene: TRBD2; len: 15; CDR3aa: ASSLAGLAGRWYEQY
v_gene: TRBV12-3/TRBV12-4; d_gene: TRBD2; len: 14; CDR3aa: ASTKGLAGDGDTQY
v_gene: TRBV5-1; d_gene: TRBD2; len: 13; CDR3aa: ASSLATSGSAEQF